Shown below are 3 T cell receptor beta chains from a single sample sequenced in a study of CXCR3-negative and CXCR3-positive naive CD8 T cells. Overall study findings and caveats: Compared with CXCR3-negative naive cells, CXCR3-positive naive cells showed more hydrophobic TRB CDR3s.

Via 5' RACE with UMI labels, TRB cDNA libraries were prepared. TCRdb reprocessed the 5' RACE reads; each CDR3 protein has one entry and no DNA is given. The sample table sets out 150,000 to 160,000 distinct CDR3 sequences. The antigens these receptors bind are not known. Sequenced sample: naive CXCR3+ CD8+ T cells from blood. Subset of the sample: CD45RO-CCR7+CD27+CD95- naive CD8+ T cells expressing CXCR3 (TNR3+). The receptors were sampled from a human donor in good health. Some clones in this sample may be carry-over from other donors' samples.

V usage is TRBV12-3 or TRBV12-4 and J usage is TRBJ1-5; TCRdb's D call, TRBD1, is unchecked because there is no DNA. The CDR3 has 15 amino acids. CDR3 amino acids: CASSQDREQGQPQHF.

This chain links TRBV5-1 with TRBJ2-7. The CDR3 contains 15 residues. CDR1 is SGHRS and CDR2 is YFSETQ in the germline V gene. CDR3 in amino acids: CASSLDIGASYEQYF. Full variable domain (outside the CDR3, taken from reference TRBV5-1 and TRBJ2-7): KAGVTQTPRYLIKTRGQQVTLSCSPISGHRSVSWYQQTPGQGLQFLFEYFSETQRNKGNFPGRFSGRQFSNSRSEMNVSTLELGDSALYLCASSLDIGASYEQYFGPGTRLTVT.

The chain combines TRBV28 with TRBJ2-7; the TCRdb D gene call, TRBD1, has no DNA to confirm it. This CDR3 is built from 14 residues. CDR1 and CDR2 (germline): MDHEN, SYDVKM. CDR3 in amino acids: CASSWSQGGFEQYF.